One and the same sample provided the 13 T cell receptor beta chains below, sequenced in a study of post-analysis software for immune sequencing data. Overall study findings and caveats: Roughly five TRBV segments, including TRBV5-6, TRBV5-1 and TRBV20-1, were more frequent in patients than controls.

The authors incorporated unique molecular identifiers into the TCR beta cDNA libraries. A single record per CDR3 protein comes from TCRdb applying MiXCR to the PCR reads. This sample has some 890,000 distinct CDR3 sequences, with about 57% found just once. What these receptors recognize is not known. The sample comprised blood. The source is a girl aged 5-17 years with multiple sclerosis.

V usage is TRBV20-1 and J usage is TRBJ2-4; 7 positions match TRBD2. The CDR3 contains 13 residues. V trimming: 6 bases; J trimming: 8 bases; junction bases outside the gene matches: 10. Per the germline V gene, CDR1 is DFQATT and CDR2 is SNEGSKA (reference sequence). The CDR3 here is CSATSGTTDIQYF. In DNA form, the CDR3 reads TGCAGTGCCACCAGCGGGACCACCGACATTCAGTACTTC.

The rearrangement links TRBV10-3 to TRBJ2-4, with D maybe TRBD2 (5 bases). The DNA end favors TRBJ2-7, so the J call may be wrong. From germline, CDR1 is ENHRY and CDR2 SYGVKD. This CDR3 region has 17 residues. CDR3 loop: CAISEPPLIPRDYEQYF. Here the CDR3 DNA reads TGTGCCATCAGTGAGCCCCCGCTAATCCCACGGGACTACGAGCAGTACTTC.

Points on this clonotype: Since no conserved phenylalanine or tryptophan closes the CDR3, a read error is the likely cause. V usage is TRBV29-1 and J usage is TRBJ2-1; weak D call: TRBD1 (5 bases). Germline assignment: CDR1 SQVTM and CDR2 ANQGSEA. This CDR3 is 14 amino acids long. Trimming pared 2 bases from V and 6 bases from J, leaving 14 bases between. CDR3 in amino acids: CSVERGGVSNEQFV. CDR3 DNA sequence: TGCAGCGTTGAAAGGGGCGGAGTGTCCAATGAGCAGTTCGTC.

The chain uses TRBV25-1 and TRBJ2-5, with D uncertain. Gene TRBJ2-7 matches the end of the DNA better, so the J call may be wrong. This CDR3 comprises 17 residues. CDR1 is MGHDK and CDR2 is SYGVNS in the germline V gene. The CDR3 nucleotides read TGTGCCAGCAGTGATGCGTTTTCAGGCCTAAGCTCCTACGAGCAGTACTTC. Its protein product is CASSDAFSGLSSYEQYF.

This clonotype came up a few times. The rearrangement joins TRBV2 to TRBJ2-4; 7 bases are a match to TRBD1. The CDR3 is 11 residues long. Germline values: CDR1 SNHLY, CDR2 FYNNEI. Trimming took 1 base from V and 13 from J; bases not matched to a gene: 1. CDR3 residues: CASSEEGAQYF. CDR3 DNA sequence: TGTGCCAGCAGTGAAGAGGGGGCGCAGTACTTC.

The sample holds a few counts of this clonotype. The rearrangement uses TRBV10-3 and TRBJ2-1, with 9 bases aligning to TRBD1. This CDR3 is 13 amino acids long. V lost 11 bases to trimming and J lost 7 bases; unmatched junction nucleotides: 9. CDR1 and CDR2 from the germline V gene are ENHRY and SYGVKD. The DNA of the CDR3 is TGTGCCTCGACAGGGGGTAGACGTAATGAGCAGTTCTTC. It specifies CASTGGRRNEQFF.

This chain connects TRBV9 to TRBJ2-3; D call uncertain. Trimming pared 0 bases from V and 1 base from J, leaving 12 bases between. Germline CDR1 SGDLS, CDR2 YYNGEE. There are 16 residues in the CDR3. The CDR3 sequence is CASSVGVEWGTDTQYF. The CDR3 bases are TGTGCCAGCAGCGTAGGGGTGGAGTGGGGCACAGATACGCAGTATTTT.

Only a few counts were recorded for this clonotype. The rearrangement links TRBV15 to TRBJ1-5; the D is unclear. The CDR3 has 17 amino acids. V dropped 3 bases and J dropped 2 bases, with 17 bases sitting between them. Looked up from germline, CDR1 is LNHNV and CDR2 is YYDKDF (reference sequence). CDR3 protein: CATSRALTIRGNQPQHF. The CDR3 nucleotides are TGTGCCACCAGCAGGGCCCTCACCATCCGGGGCAATCAGCCCCAGCATTTT.

A few counts support this clonotype. The chain uses TRBV7-2 and TRBJ2-5; 10 bases are a match to TRBD2. This CDR3 is built from 16 residues. After removal of 2 bases from V and 5 bases from J, the junction contained 8 bases not matched to a gene. Per germline, CDR1 SGHTA and CDR2 FQGNSA. The DNA for the CDR3 is TGTGCCAGCAGCTTACCCCTAGCGGGGGTTCTTGAGACCCAGTACTTC. Encoded protein: CASSLPLAGVLETQYF.

The rearrangement uses TRBV20-1 and TRBJ1-5; no clear D. This CDR3 spans 15 amino acids. V was trimmed by 4 bases and J by 3 bases, leaving 16 bases between them. In germline, CDR1 is DFQATT, CDR2 SNEGSKA (reference sequence). CDR3 DNA sequence: TGCAGTGCTATCCAAAGAAACATCCCCAATCAGCCCCAGCATTTT. This encodes CSAIQRNIPNQPQHF.

This clonotype was seen more than once but under ten times. V and J are TRBV29-1 and TRBJ1-2; D gene unclear. The CDR3 has 14 residues. Trimming took 7 bases from V and 3 from J, leaving 18 bases between them. In germline, CDR1 is SQVTM, CDR2 ANQGSEA. This CDR3 is CSALPSGYHYGYTF. The CDR3 DNA follows: TGCAGCGCCCTCCCCTCGGGGTATCACTATGGCTACACCTTC.

This chain links TRBV5-1 with TRBJ2-7; possibly TRBD1 for D (6 bases). Trimming removed 6 bases from V and 3 bases from J, with 16 bases in between. CDR1 and CDR2 (germline): SGHRS, YFSETQ. The CDR3 spans 14 residues. CDR3 sequence: CASTQDSTYYEQYF. CDR3 DNA: TGCGCCAGCACCCAGGACAGCACTTACTACGAGCAGTACTTC. The full variable domain, its missing parts supplied by reference TRBV5-1 and TRBJ2-7, is KAGVTQTPRYLIKTRGQQVTLSCSPISGHRSVSWYQQTPGQGLQFLFEYFSETQRNKGNFPGRFSGRQFSNSRSEMNVSTLELGDSALYLCASTQDSTYYEQYFGPGTRLTVT.

The V and J genes are TRBV24-1 and TRBJ2-1, with D perhaps matching TRBD1 or TRBD2 (5 bases each). CDR1 KGHDR and CDR2 SFDVKD come from the germline V gene. The CDR3 is 16 residues long. Deletions cut 6 bases from V and 4 bases from J, with 18 bases between. CDR3 protein: CATSSGTTDFYNEQFF. CDR3 sequence (DNA): TGTGCCACCAGTTCCGGGACCACAGATTTTTACAATGAGCAGTTCTTC.